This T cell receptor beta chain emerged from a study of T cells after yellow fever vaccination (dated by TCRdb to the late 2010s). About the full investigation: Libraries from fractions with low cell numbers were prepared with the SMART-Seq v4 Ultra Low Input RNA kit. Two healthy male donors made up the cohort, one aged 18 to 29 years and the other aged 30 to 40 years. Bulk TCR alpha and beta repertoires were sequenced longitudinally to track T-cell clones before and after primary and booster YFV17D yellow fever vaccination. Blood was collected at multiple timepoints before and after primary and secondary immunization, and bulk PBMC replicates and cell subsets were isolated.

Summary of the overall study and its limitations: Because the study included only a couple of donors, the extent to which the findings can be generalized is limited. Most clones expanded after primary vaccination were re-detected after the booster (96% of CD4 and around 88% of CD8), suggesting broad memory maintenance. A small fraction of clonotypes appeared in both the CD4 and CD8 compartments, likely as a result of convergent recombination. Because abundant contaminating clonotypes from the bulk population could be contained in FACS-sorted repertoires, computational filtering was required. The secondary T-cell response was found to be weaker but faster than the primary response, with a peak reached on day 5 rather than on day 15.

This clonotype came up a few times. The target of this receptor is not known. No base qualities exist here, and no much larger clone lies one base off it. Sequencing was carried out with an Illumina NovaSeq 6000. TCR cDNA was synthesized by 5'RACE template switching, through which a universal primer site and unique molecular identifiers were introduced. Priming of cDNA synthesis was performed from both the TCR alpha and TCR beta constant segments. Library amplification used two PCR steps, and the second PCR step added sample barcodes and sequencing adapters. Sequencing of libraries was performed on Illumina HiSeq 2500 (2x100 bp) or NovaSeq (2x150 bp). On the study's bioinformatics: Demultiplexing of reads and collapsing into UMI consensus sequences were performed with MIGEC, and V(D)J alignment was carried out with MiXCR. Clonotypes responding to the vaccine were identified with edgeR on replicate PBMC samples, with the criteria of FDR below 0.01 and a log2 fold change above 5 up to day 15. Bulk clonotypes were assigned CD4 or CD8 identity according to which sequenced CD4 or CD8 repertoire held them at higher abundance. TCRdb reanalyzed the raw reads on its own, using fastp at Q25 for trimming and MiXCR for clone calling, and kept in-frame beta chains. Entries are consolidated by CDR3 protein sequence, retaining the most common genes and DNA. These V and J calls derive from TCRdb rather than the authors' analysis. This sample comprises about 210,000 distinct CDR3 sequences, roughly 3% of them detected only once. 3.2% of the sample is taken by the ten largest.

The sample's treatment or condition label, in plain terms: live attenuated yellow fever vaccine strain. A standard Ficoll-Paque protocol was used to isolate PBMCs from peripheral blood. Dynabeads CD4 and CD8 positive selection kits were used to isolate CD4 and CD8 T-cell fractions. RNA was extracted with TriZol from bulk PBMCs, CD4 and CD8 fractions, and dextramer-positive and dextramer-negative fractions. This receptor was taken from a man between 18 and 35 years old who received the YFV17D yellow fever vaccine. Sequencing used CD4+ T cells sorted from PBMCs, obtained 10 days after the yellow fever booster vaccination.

The DNA reads as follows: TGTGCCAGCAGGAAGGGGGCGCAAGAGACCCAGTACTTC. It translates as CASRKGAQETQYF. The V gene is TRBV12-3 or TRBV12-4 and the J gene is TRBJ2-5, with 7 bases in between that match TRBD1. CDR3 length: 13 amino acids, cysteine to phenylalanine. This entry keeps only the CDR3 DNA: 39 bases, framed from base 1. Germline trimming: 6 bases from V, 2 bases from J; junction bases outside gene matches: 3.